This T cell receptor (beta chain) derives from a study of response to subunit inactivated influenza vaccine. TCRdb re-analysed the RT-PCR reads in MiXCR, keeping a single row per CDR3 protein. The table lists 500,000 to 550,000 distinct CDR3 sequences, about 8% of them singletons. Per germline, CDR1 LGHNA and CDR2 YNFKEQ. The CDR3 is 15 amino acids. Germline trimming cut 3 bases from V and 4 bases from J; bases unmatched to any gene: 4. This rearrangement joins TRBV4-2 to TRBJ2-3; 10 bases match TRBD2. The sample was PBMCs from blood, taken less than 30 months after vaccination. This sequence was found in a man between 50 and 75 years old who received an inactivated influenza vaccine. CDR3 coding DNA: TGTGCCAGCAGCCATGGCCTAGCGGGAGCAGATACGCAGTATTTT. Its protein is CASSHGLAGADTQYF.